The clone carrying this T cell receptor (beta chain) was observed a few times. Antigen specificity is unknown. Germline values: CDR1 SEHNR, CDR2 FQNEAQ (reference sequence). The CDR3 has 14 residues. The trim removed 4 bases at V and 7 bases at J, leaving 6 bases unmatched. As every portion of the isolated RNA was reverse transcribed, the sequencing read expressed TCRB transcripts. Roughly 3.6 million reads were obtained on average from naive, central memory and regulatory T cell samples. Produced via immunoSEQ multiplex PCR; TCRdb's table is partial and in-frame only. The sample lists approximately 170,000 clones, less than 9.5% seen once, with roughly 1% in the top ten. The sample originates from a study of beta chain features in type 1 diabetes. Background on the study: Regarding age, gender and cell yields, patients proved similar to healthy donors. Across every sample, about 100 million sorted cells were examined in total.

Findings and caveats of the study: Moderately but significantly shorter TCRB CDR3s were found in Type 1 diabetes patients in all four CD4+ subsets. An over-representation of cells with high TCR expression could result from cDNA sequencing.

The sequencing sample was made of central memory CD4+ T cells from blood. The TCR was taken from a middle-aged woman with type 1 diabetes. V and J are TRBV7-9 and TRBJ2-7; 11 bases align to TRBD1. This CDR3 reads CASSSGTGGEEQYF. Written as DNA, the CDR3 is TGTGCCAGCAGCTCAGGGACAGGGGGTGAAGAGCAGTACTTC.